This TCR beta chain was sequenced in a study of blood T cell repertoires in COVID-19. Whole-study context: The samples span acute and convalescent COVID-19 from the United States, Italy and Spain. T cells, B-cell-depleted T cells, or PBMCs provided the cDNA or gDNA that served as material.

This CDR3 is built from 14 residues. V lost 6 bases, J lost 7 bases, and 5 bases stayed unmatched. Germline V gene lookup returns CDR1 LNHDA and CDR2 SQIVND (reference sequence). Authors' methods: Using reference gene primer amplification, nucleated cell counts were estimated. Clones were sequenced by immunoSEQ multiplex PCR, and TCRdb holds only the in-frame ones, with some missing. D and trimming come from the DNA, and the V and J calls and clone size come from that table. The sample includes some 130,000 clones, roughly 90% of them seen just once. The receptor's source is a man aged 55 to 70 with active or convalescent COVID-19. What was sequenced was peripheral blood. The chain employs TRBV19 and TRBJ1-4; 10 bases align to TRBD1. The CDR3 coding sequence is TGTGCCAGTAGGACGACAGGGGGCAGTGAAAAACTGTTTTTT. Protein product: CASRTTGGSEKLFF.